This is a list of T cell receptor beta chains from one sample in a study of blood T cell repertoires in COVID-19. The protocol was immunoSEQ multiplex PCR, while the TCRdb copy is restricted to in-frame clones and leaves out a portion. The sample yields approximately 100,000 clones, roughly 88% seen once. The sequencing input was peripheral blood. Receptors originate from a woman older than 75 with active or convalescent COVID-19. CDR3s include the opening cysteine and the closing phenylalanine or tryptophan. D genes are given only for firm matches. The size of a clone is reported for some rows only, either as once, few or many, or as a class for expanded clones.

CASSSNAAGVQNIQYF,TGCGCCAGCAGCTCAAACGCAGCGGGGGTTCAAAACATTCAGTACTTC,NA,TRBV5-1,TRBJ2-4,TRBD2
CASREPGTGSGELFF,TGTGCCAGCAGGGAACCCGGGACAGGGTCCGGGGAGCTGTTTTTT,NA,TRBV2,TRBJ2-2,TRBD1
CASSGGVWTEAFF,TGTGCCAGCAGCGGCGGGGTCTGGACTGAAGCTTTCTTT,NA,TRBV9,TRBJ1-1,NA
CATKYPGQGYNEQFF,TGTGCCACCAAATACCCGGGACAGGGGTACAATGAGCAGTTCTTC,NA,TRBV7-9,TRBJ2-1,TRBD1
CSVEGRVGYEQYF,TGCAGCGTTGAAGGCAGGGTAGGCTACGAGCAGTACTTC,NA,TRBV29-1,TRBJ2-7,NA
CASSQSYYEQYF,TGTGCCAGCAGCCAATCGTACTACGAGCAGTACTTC,NA,TRBV4-2,TRBJ2-7,NA
CATSRDWAGGSSTEAFF,TGTGCCACCAGCAGAGATTGGGCAGGGGGCTCGAGTACTGAAGCTTTCTTT,NA,TRBV15,TRBJ1-1,TRBD1
CASSWTPSSGNTIYF,TGCGCCAGCAGCTGGACTCCTAGCTCTGGAAACACCATATATTTT,NA,TRBV5-1,TRBJ1-3,NA
CASSLRAASGRSGLLEQFF,TGTGCCAGCAGCTTACGCGCGGCTAGCGGGAGGTCCGGACTCCTCGAGCAGTTCTTC,NA,TRBV7-8,TRBJ2-1,TRBD2
CASSPSPGGFEQFF,TGTGCCAGCTCACCGAGCCCAGGGGGCTTTGAGCAGTTCTTC,NA,TRBV18,TRBJ2-1,TRBD1
CASRNQDSRTDTQYF,TGTGCCAGCAGGAATCAAGACAGTCGCACAGATACGCAGTATTTT,NA,TRBV9,TRBJ2-3,NA
CASSLVWGVNQPQHF,TGTGCCAGCAGCTTAGTTTGGGGGGTAAATCAGCCCCAGCATTTT,NA,TRBV7-6,TRBJ1-5,NA
CASSAKSPLAGGLNEQFF,TGTGCCAGCAGTGCTAAATCCCCACTAGCGGGAGGGCTTAATGAGCAGTTCTTC,NA,TRBV9,TRBJ2-1,TRBD2
CAWSSGANQPQHF,TGTGCCTGGAGTTCAGGGGCGAATCAGCCCCAGCATTTT,few,TRBV30,TRBJ1-5,NA
CASSSAGGSNTEAFF,TGTGCCAGCAGCTCCGCAGGGGGCTCGAACACTGAAGCTTTCTTT,NA,TRBV5-6,TRBJ1-1,TRBD1
CASSFLGLAEQETQYF,TGTGCCAGCAGTTTTCTCGGACTAGCGGAACAAGAGACCCAGTACTTC,NA,TRBV27,TRBJ2-5,TRBD2
CASSPGTSFNEQFF,TGTGCCAGCAGTCCCGGGACTAGCTTTAATGAGCAGTTCTTC,once,TRBV2,TRBJ2-1,TRBD2
CASWDRGGNEQFF,TGTGCCAGTTGGGACAGGGGGGGCAATGAGCAGTTCTTC,NA,TRBV19,TRBJ2-1,TRBD1
CASSPLKASGFPYEQYF,TGTGCCAGCAGTCCGCTAAAGGCTAGCGGGTTCCCCTACGAGCAGTACTTC,NA,TRBV28,TRBJ2-7,TRBD2
CATSRTSVYNEQFF,TGTGCCACTAGTCGGACTAGCGTCTACAATGAGCAGTTCTTC,NA,TRBV24-1,TRBJ2-1,TRBD2
CATSRSRTSRNNEQFF,TGTGCCACCAGCAGATCGAGGACTAGTCGAAACAATGAGCAGTTCTTC,NA,TRBV15,TRBJ2-1,TRBD2
CASSPLDRVTNYGYTF,TGTGCCAGCAGCCCCCTAGACAGGGTGACTAACTATGGCTACACCTTC,NA,TRBV5-5,TRBJ1-2,TRBD1
CASSRREGRNEQFF,TGTGCCAGCAGCCGTCGCGAGGGAAGGAATGAGCAGTTCTTC,once,TRBV28,TRBJ2-1,NA
CASTKGQITEAFF,TGTGCCAGCACCAAGGGACAGATCACTGAAGCTTTCTTT,NA,TRBV9,TRBJ1-1,TRBD1
CASSPYRQGIHEKLFF,TGTGCCAGCAGCCCATACCGACAGGGCATTCATGAAAAACTGTTTTTT,few,TRBV4-2,TRBJ1-4,TRBD1
CASFPLRGGNYGYTF,TGTGCCAGCTTTCCGCTAAGGGGGGGGAACTATGGCTACACCTTC,NA,TRBV7-9,TRBJ1-2,NA
CAWSVHRGGNQPQHF,TGTGCCTGGAGTGTACACAGGGGCGGCAATCAGCCCCAGCATTTT,few,TRBV30,TRBJ1-5,TRBD1
CASRTRGARTEAFF,TGTGCCAGCAGAACCCGGGGGGCGAGAACTGAAGCTTTCTTT,NA,TRBV6-5,TRBJ1-1,NA
CASRDRGKGYGYTF,TGTGCCAGCAGGGACAGGGGGAAAGGTTATGGCTACACCTTC,once,TRBV5-4,TRBJ1-2,TRBD1
CASSNTGLGNEQYF,TGTGCCAGCAGCAACACAGGGTTGGGTAACGAGCAGTACTTC,NA,TRBV7-2,TRBJ2-7,NA
CASSLGTAEGNIQYF,TGTGCCAGCAGTTTAGGGACAGCCGAGGGAAACATTCAGTACTTC,NA,TRBV28,TRBJ2-4,TRBD1
CSVEEAGQPQHF,TGCAGCGTTGAAGAGGCGGGTCAGCCCCAGCATTTT,NA,TRBV29-1,TRBJ1-5,NA
CASSPRTSGAETQYF,TGTGCCAGCAGCCCCAGGACTAGCGGGGCCGAGACCCAGTACTTC,NA,TRBV7-3,TRBJ2-5,TRBD2
CASSMGLTSTGELFF,TGTGCCAGTAGTATGGGACTTACCAGCACCGGGGAGCTGTTTTTT,NA,TRBV19,TRBJ2-2,NA
CASSPSRGPKNNEQFF,TGTGCCAGCAGCCCTAGCCGCGGCCCTAAGAACAATGAGCAGTTCTTC,NA,TRBV27,TRBJ2-1,NA
CASSGTGIDTQYF,TGTGCCAGCAGCGGGACAGGGATAGATACGCAGTATTTT,NA,TRBV5-6,TRBJ2-3,TRBD1
CASSLRAGGGTGELFF,TGTGCCAGCAGCTTACGAGCGGGAGGTGGCACCGGGGAGCTGTTTTTT,NA,TRBV7-8,TRBJ2-2,TRBD2
CASRRTGDLSYEQYF,TGTGCCAGCAGGAGAACAGGGGACTTGTCCTACGAGCAGTACTTC,once,TRBV28,TRBJ2-7,NA
CASSEPGSGNTIYF,TGTGCCAGCAGCGAGCCGGGCTCTGGAAACACCATATATTTT,NA,TRBV3-1/TRBV3-2,TRBJ1-3,NA
CASSRDSRGNTIYF,TGTGCCAGCAGCAGGGACTCGCGGGGAAACACCATATATTTT,NA,TRBV7-6,TRBJ1-3,NA
CASVRAGGTGELFF,TGTGCCAGCGTGAGGGCAGGGGGGACCGGGGAGCTGTTTTTT,NA,TRBV6-5,TRBJ2-2,NA
CASSPPGRGNQPQHF,TGTGCCAGCTCACCACCGGGCAGGGGGAATCAGCCCCAGCATTTT,NA,TRBV18,TRBJ1-5,TRBD1
CASRPRTSGTFYEQYF,TGTGCCAGCCGCCCTCGGACCAGCGGGACCTTCTACGAGCAGTACTTC,once,TRBV28,TRBJ2-7,TRBD2
CASSTPNRQDGYTF,TGTGCCAGCAGTACACCCAATCGACAGGATGGCTACACCTTC,NA,TRBV28,TRBJ1-2,NA
CASSRDRGRGGYTF,TGTGCCAGCAGCAGGGACAGGGGGCGAGGTGGCTACACCTTC,NA,TRBV27,TRBJ1-2,TRBD1
CASSRDNRAFF,TGTGCCAGCAGCCGGGACAACCGGGCTTTCTTT,NA,TRBV5-6,TRBJ1-1,NA